Listed here are 20 T cell receptor beta chains from one sample, sequenced in a study of blood T cell repertoires in COVID-19. The data were produced by immunoSEQ multiplex PCR, yet TCRdb's version contains in-frame clones alone and is incomplete. The table lists approximately 59,000 clones, roughly three quarters of them singletons. The sample consisted of peripheral blood. The source of these receptors is an elderly man with acute or convalescent COVID-19.

The V call is TRBV3-1 (or the pseudogene TRBV3-2), the J call TRBJ2-7; D is unresolved. Germline CDR1 LGHDT, CDR2 YNNKEL (reference sequence). This CDR3 region has 16 residues. Trimming cost V 1 base and J 3 bases, with 16 bases left between them. CDR3 sequence reads: CASSQGYLKTIYEQYF. The DNA for the CDR3 is TGTGCCAGCAGCCAAGGGTACCTCAAGACAATCTACGAGCAGTACTTC.

V and J are TRBV5-6 and TRBJ1-2, with TRBD1 as a possible D gene (6 bases). Trimming stripped 0 bases from V and 4 bases from J, with 16 bases between. Germline V CDR1 and CDR2: SGHDT, YYEEEE. CDR3 length: 16 residues. In nucleotides, the CDR3 is TGTGCCAGCAGCTTGGTAGGGGGACAAAGCGGCTATGGCTACACCTTC. Its protein is CASSLVGGQSGYGYTF.

This chain connects TRBV4-2 to TRBJ2-4; possible D gene TRBD1, 6 bases. V lost 4 bases and J 4 bases, leaving 23 bases between the germline ends. The germline V gene has CDR1 LGHNA and CDR2 YNFKEQ. This CDR3 spans 18 amino acids. The CDR3 protein is CASSPPPGQGSLKNIQYF. CDR3 sequence (DNA): TGTGCCAGCAGCCCCCCCCCGGGGCAGGGGAGCCTTAAAAACATTCAGTACTTC.

The chain uses TRBV7-2 and TRBJ1-3; a possible D gene is TRBD1 (5 bases). Trimming pared 0 bases from V and 9 bases from J, leaving 12 bases between. This CDR3 has 14 residues. Germline loops: CDR1 SGHTA, CDR2 FQGNSA. The CDR3 spells CASSLARAGGTIYF. Written as DNA, the CDR3 is TGTGCCAGCAGCTTAGCCAGGGCGGGAGGCACCATATATTTT.

The rearrangement joins TRBV10-3 to TRBJ2-5, with 7 bases matching TRBD1. Germline CDR1 reads ENHRY; CDR2 reads SYGVKD. The J segment lost 3 bases and the V segment lost 0 bases, leaving 1 base of the junction unmatched. There are 14 residues in the CDR3. The CDR3 DNA follows: TGTGCCATCAGTGAGTCGGGACAGAAAGAGACCCAGTACTTC. The encoded protein is CAISESGQKETQYF.

This clone has more than one count but fewer than ten. This chain links TRBV6-4 with TRBJ1-6; 7 bases agree with TRBD1. The CDR3 runs to 21 residues. Germline V gene lookup returns CDR1 MRHNA and CDR2 SNTAGT. With 2 bases clipped from V and 0 bases from J, the junction kept 16 bases outside the gene matches. In DNA, the CDR3 is TGTGCCAGCAGTGACGCGACACAGGGGAAGTATTCGCGCTCCTATAATTCACCCCTCCACTTT. Amino acid sequence: CASSDATQGKYSRSYNSPLHF.

The genes are TRBV18 and TRBJ2-7; TRBD1 aligns across 12 bases. The germline V gene encodes CDR1 KGHSH and CDR2 LQKENI. Trimming at V came to 4 bases and at J to 9 bases, leaving 7 bases not matched to a gene. The CDR3 runs 14 residues. The CDR3 DNA reads TGTGCCAGCTCACAGGGACAGGGGGCGCTGGGGCAGTACTTC. Its translation is CASSQGQGALGQYF. Drawing the rest from reference TRBV18 and TRBJ2-7, the complete variable domain is NAGVMQNPRHLVRRRGQEARLRCSPMKGHSHVYWYRQLPEEGLKFMVYLQKENIIDESGMPKERFSAEFPKEGPSILRIQQVVRGDSAAYFCASSQGQGALGQYFGPGTRLTVT.

The chain joins TRBV7-8 to TRBJ2-7; 13 nucleotides agree with TRBD2. V trimming: 5 bases; J trimming: 7 bases; junction bases outside the gene matches: 8. This CDR3 region has 15 residues. Germline V gene lookup returns CDR1 SGHVS and CDR2 FQNEAQ. As DNA, the CDR3 is TGTGCCAGCAGCACAGGACTAGCGGGAGCAGAGGAGCAGTACTTC. It codes for CASSTGLAGAEEQYF.

The genes are TRBV29-1 and TRBJ2-1; weak D call: TRBD1 (5 bases). This CDR3 has 12 residues. V was clipped by 7 bases and J by 7 bases, with 14 bases between them. Germline V gene lookup returns CDR1 SQVTM and CDR2 ANQGSEA. For the CDR3, the DNA is TGCAGCGCTTCAGGGTTGAGGAATGAGCAGTTCTTC. This codes for CSASGLRNEQFF.

The chain carries TRBV7-3 and TRBJ2-5, with 9 bases fitting TRBD2. The CDR3 totals 16 residues. In germline, CDR1 is SGHTA, CDR2 FQGTGA. After removal of 5 bases from V and 1 base from J, the junction contained 8 bases not matched to a gene. In nucleotides, the CDR3 is TGTGCCAGCAGCCCTGGGGCTAGCGGGGCCCAAGAGACCCAGTACTTC. It yields the protein CASSPGASGAQETQYF.

The V gene is TRBV5-6, the J gene TRBJ1-3, with no clear D. The V end was cut by 2 bases, the J end by 0 bases, with 21 bases between. The germline V gene encodes CDR1 SGHDT and CDR2 YYEEEE. The CDR3 loop spans 19 amino acids. The chain's CDR3 is CASSFLSHSPWISGNTIYF. CDR3 coding DNA: TGTGCCAGCAGCTTTTTATCCCACAGCCCATGGATCTCTGGAAACACCATATATTTT. The full variable domain, with the rest looked up from reference TRBV5-6 and TRBJ1-3, is DAGVTQSPTHLIKTRGQQVTLRCSPKSGHDTVSWYQQALGQGPQFIFQYYEEEERQRGNFPDRFSGHQFPNYSSELNVNALLLGDSALYLCASSFLSHSPWISGNTIYFGEGSWLTVV.

The chain is built from TRBV4-3 and TRBJ1-2, with no clear D. CDR1 LGHNA and CDR2 YSLEER come from the germline V gene. The CDR3 covers 13 residues. Trimming left V 0 bases short and J 4 bases short, with 6 bases between. The CDR3 nucleotides read TGCGCCAGCAGCCAAGAGGAGGGCTATGGCTACACCTTC. Translating gives CASSQEEGYGYTF.

The DNA for the CDR3 is TGTGCCAGCTCACAAGGAGGTAGCGGCACCTACGAGCAGTACTTC. Its protein product is CASSQGGSGTYEQYF. The chain has TRBV18 and TRBJ2-7, with D perhaps TRBD2 (6 bases). CDR1 and CDR2 (germline): KGHSH, LQKENI. V dropped 4 bases and J dropped 2 bases, with 15 bases sitting between them. This CDR3 contains 15 residues.

This rearrangement joins TRBV7-2 to TRBJ2-1; D ambiguous. Germline CDR1 and CDR2: SGHTA and FQGNSA. V lost 7 bases, J lost 4 bases, and 17 bases lay in between. CDR3 length: 15 residues. This CDR3 reads CASTPQATLYNEQFF. CDR3 sequence (DNA): TGTGCCAGCACCCCCCAGGCAACGCTATACAATGAGCAGTTCTTC.

The chain couples TRBV7-3 to TRBJ1-1; the match to TRBD1 covers 7 bases. Germline CDR1 SGHTA, CDR2 FQGTGA. The length of the CDR3 is 15 residues. The ends lost 5 bases at V and 4 bases at J; junction bases unmatched: 10. CDR3 loop: CASSASTGRGTEAFF. As DNA, the CDR3 is TGTGCCAGCAGCGCGTCGACAGGGCGGGGCACTGAAGCTTTCTTT.

In this sample, this clone turned up once. The chain uses TRBV20-1 and TRBJ2-1, with 11 nucleotides matching TRBD2. The germline V gene has CDR1 DFQATT and CDR2 SNEGSKA (reference sequence). This CDR3 region has 18 residues. Trimming removed 3 bases from V and 4 bases from J; junction bases left unmatched: 14. CDR3 nucleotides: TGCAGTGCTAGTTTCCTCCTACTAGCGGGAGTGTCTTACAATGAGCAGTTCTTC. Translated: CSASFLLLAGVSYNEQFF.

There are a few counts of this clone. CDR3 protein: CASSLTHWSSYNEQFF. The CDR3 DNA reads as TGTGCCAGCAGCTTAACGCACTGGAGCTCCTACAATGAGCAGTTCTTC. This chain connects TRBV7-3 to TRBJ2-1; D remains ambiguous. CDR3 length: 16 amino acids. Between the trimmed V and J ends, which lost 0 bases and 0 bases, there was a span of 9 bases. The germline V gene encodes CDR1 SGHTA and CDR2 FQGTGA.

This clone came up a few times. The rearrangement links TRBV12-3 or TRBV12-4 to TRBJ2-7; D call uncertain. Trimming removed 6 bases at V and 2 bases at J, with 8 bases between. The CDR3 runs 12 residues. The CDR3 protein is CASSPNPYEQYF. In DNA, the CDR3 is TGTGCCAGCAGCCCCAATCCCTACGAGCAGTACTTC.

This clone was seen more than once but under ten times. The chain links TRBV14 to TRBJ2-2, with a possible D match to TRBD2 (5 bases). The germline V and J ends were trimmed by 3 bases and 2 bases, with 10 bases remaining between them. The germline V gene has CDR1 SGHDN and CDR2 FVKESK. There are 15 residues in the CDR3. The CDR3 spells CASSQDWINTGELFF. The CDR3 DNA sequence: TGTGCCAGCAGCCAGGACTGGATAAACACCGGGGAGCTGTTTTTT.

This rearrangement joins TRBV19 to TRBJ2-7; 11 nucleotides match TRBD1. After removal of 5 bases from V and 3 bases from J, the junction contained 6 bases not matched to a gene. The CDR3 covers 15 residues. Germline values: CDR1 LNHDA, CDR2 SQIVND (reference sequence). CDR3 nucleotides: TGTGCCAGTAGTGACCGGGACAGGGGGTTCTACGAGCAGTACTTC. Protein sequence: CASSDRDRGFYEQYF.